These 5 T cell receptor beta chains share one sample of origin, sequenced in a study of cytomegalovirus exposure and HLA in healthy donors. 13 Jbeta primers and 60 Vbeta primers were used for the PCR. TCRdb's table, derived via immunoSEQ multiplex PCR, lists solely in-frame clones and lacks some. The table shows approximately 170,000 clones, with around three quarters occurring only once. Source material: PBMCs. The receptor set was obtained from a woman aged 40 to 50 in good health and CMV-seronegative.

The chain is built from TRBV18 and TRBJ2-1, with 11 nucleotides matching TRBD2. The germline CDR1 and CDR2 sequences are KGHSH and LQKENI. The V and J ends lost 2 bases and 4 bases, in that order; junction bases with no gene match: 4. The CDR3 totals 16 residues. The CDR3 region is CASSPSGTSGYNEQFF. DNA for the CDR3: TGTGCCAGCTCACCATCCGGGACTAGCGGTTACAATGAGCAGTTCTTC.

The chain joins TRBV7-9 to TRBJ2-3; D possibly corresponds to TRBD1 (5 bases). With 4 bases removed from V and 1 base from J, the gap between germline ends came to 12 bases. The CDR3 covers 15 residues. The V gene's germline CDR1 is SEHNR and CDR2 FQNEAQ (reference sequence). The CDR3 is CASSWEGVGTDTQYF. DNA for the CDR3: TGTGCCAGCAGCTGGGAAGGGGTCGGCACAGATACGCAGTATTTT.

The V call is TRBV2, the J call TRBJ2-7; D is possibly TRBD2 (6 bases). Germline V gene data show CDR1 as SNHLY and CDR2 as FYNNEI. V shed 0 bases and J shed 3 bases, with 15 bases lying between them. The CDR3 runs 16 residues. The CDR3 region has the DNA TGTGCCAGCAGTGAAGCACTGGACTATCGCTACTACGAGCAGTACTTC. Translation gives CASSEALDYRYYEQYF. The full variable domain, completed using reference TRBV2 and TRBJ2-7, is EPEVTQTPSHQVTQMGQEVILRCVPISNHLYFYWYRQILGQKVEFLVSFYNNEISEKSEIFDDQFSVERPDGSNFTLKIRSTKLEDSAMYFCASSEALDYRYYEQYFGPGTRLTVT.

CDR3 sequence (DNA): TGTGCCAGCAGTTTACAGGGGCTGAACTATGGCTACACCTTC. The encoded protein is CASSLQGLNYGYTF. This sequence joins TRBV27 and TRBJ1-2; a weak D match, TRBD1 (6 bases). Germline assignment: CDR1 MNHEY and CDR2 SMNVEV (reference sequence). The CDR3 spans 14 residues. Trimming shortened V by 2 bases and J by 2 bases, and 9 bases separated the two germline ends.

The chain has TRBV23-1 and TRBJ1-1; possible D gene TRBD1, 6 bases. TRBV23-1 is annotated as an ORF whose role is uncertain. V dropped 7 bases and J dropped 7 bases, with 19 bases sitting between them. CDR3 length: 14 residues. CDR3: CASKKPGHINEAFF. The CDR3 region has the DNA TGCGCCAGCAAGAAACCGGGACACATCAATGAAGCTTTCTTT.